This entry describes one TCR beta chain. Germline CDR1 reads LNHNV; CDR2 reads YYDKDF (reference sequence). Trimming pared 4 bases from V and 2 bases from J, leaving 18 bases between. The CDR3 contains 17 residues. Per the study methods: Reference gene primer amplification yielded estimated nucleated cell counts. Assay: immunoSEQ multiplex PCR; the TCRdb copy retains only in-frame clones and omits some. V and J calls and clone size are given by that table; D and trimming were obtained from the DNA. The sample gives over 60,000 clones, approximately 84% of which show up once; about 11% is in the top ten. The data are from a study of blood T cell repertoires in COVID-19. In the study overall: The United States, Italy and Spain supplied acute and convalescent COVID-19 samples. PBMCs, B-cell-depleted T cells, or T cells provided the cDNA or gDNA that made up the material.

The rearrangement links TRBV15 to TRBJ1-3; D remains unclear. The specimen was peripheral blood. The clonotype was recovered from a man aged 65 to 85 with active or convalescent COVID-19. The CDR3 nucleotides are TGTGCCACCAGCACGCCCGAGAGGAGGGTTGCTGGAAACACCATATATTTT. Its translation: CATSTPERRVAGNTIYF.